The source of this TCR beta chain is a study of memory CD4+ T cells and cytomegalovirus serostatus. The sort gate was single viable CD3+CD4+CD8-CD45RO+ cells for memory CD4+ T cells. Serostatus was set by detecting CMV pp150, pp28, p38, p52 IgG. Authors' processing steps: Out-of-frame sequences were removed, leaving a few million distinct TCRbeta sequences. Sequencing used immunoSEQ multiplex PCR; TCRdb keeps in-frame clones, though not all of them. Clone size and V and J calls were adopted from that table, with D and trimming inferred from the DNA. The sample records some 80,000 clones, 80% being singletons. Material: memory CD4+ T cells from blood. This TCR was recovered from an adult in good health and CMV-seronegative.

For the CDR3, the DNA is TGTGCCAGTAGTACCGGACAGGGAGGGGACACTGAAGCTTTCTTT. Translated, it gives CASSTGQGGDTEAFF. V usage is TRBV19 and J usage is TRBJ1-1; 8 bases line up with TRBD1. J lost 3 bases, V lost 4 bases, and 7 bases had no gene match. CDR1 and CDR2 (germline): LNHDA, SQIVND (reference sequence). This CDR3 is built from 15 residues.